Each of the 20 T cell receptor beta chains below was sequenced from the same sample in a study of T cell responses to AZD1222 COVID-19 vaccine. Using immunoSEQ multiplex PCR, the repertoire was profiled, and TCRdb retains in-frame clones only, with some absent. The sample records 150,000 to 250,000 clones, over 85% being singletons. This specimen was peripheral blood, taken 28 days after the second AZD1222 dose. These TCRs come from an adult who received the AZD1222 COVID-19 vaccine.

The CDR3 bases are TGCGCCAGCAGCTTGGACGGGGCCTCCTACAATGAGCAGTTCTTC. This translates into CASSLDGASYNEQFF. This chain connects TRBV5-1 to TRBJ2-1; perhaps D is TRBD1 or TRBD2 (5 bases each). The CDR3 totals 15 residues. Germline loops: CDR1 SGHRS, CDR2 YFSETQ. V lost 0 bases and J lost 0, with 7 bases in between.

The chain uses TRBV6-5 and TRBJ1-2; D is possibly TRBD1 (6 bases). CDR3 length: 14 residues. Trimming pared 2 bases from V and 6 bases from J, leaving 13 bases between. Germline values: CDR1 MNHEY, CDR2 SVGAGI. Here the CDR3 reads CASSYGSGGDGYTF. DNA of the CDR3: TGTGCCAGCAGTTACGGATCCGGGGGCGATGGCTACACCTTC.

V gene TRBV7-3 combines with J gene TRBJ1-2, with D possibly matching TRBD1 (6 bases). Germline assignment: CDR1 SGHTA and CDR2 FQGTGA. The CDR3 runs to 13 residues. Trimming took 3 bases from V and 7 from J, leaving 12 bases between them. CDR3 sequence: CASSFSGDGGYTF. CDR3 DNA: TGTGCCAGCAGCTTTTCAGGGGATGGTGGCTACACCTTC.

This rearrangement joins TRBV6-4 to TRBJ1-2, with 9 bases that match TRBD1. J was trimmed by 1 base and V by 5 bases; bases with no gene match: 5. This CDR3 region has 15 residues. Germline CDR1 MRHNA, CDR2 SNTAGT. CDR3 region: CASSLTGGGNYGYTF. DNA of the CDR3: TGTGCCAGCAGTCTGACAGGGGGTGGTAACTATGGCTACACCTTC.

The V call is TRBV6-5, the J call TRBJ2-5; 7 bases line up with TRBD2. CDR3 length equals 13 residues. Germline V CDR1 and CDR2: MNHEY, SVGAGI. The V and J ends lost 6 bases and 9 bases, in that order; junction bases with no gene match: 10. The DNA of the CDR3 is TGTGCCAGCAGCCCCGGACGGGCGGGGGCCCAGTACTTC. Translation gives CASSPGRAGAQYF.

A single count supports this clone. V and J are TRBV3-1 (or the pseudogene TRBV3-2) and TRBJ1-2, with TRBD1 matching over 9 bases. The CDR3 totals 13 residues. CDR1 and CDR2 (germline): LGHDT, YNNKEL (reference sequence). Trimming at V came to 5 bases and at J to 7 bases, leaving 5 bases not matched to a gene. The CDR3 DNA sequence: TGTGCCAGCAGCTCGGGACAGGGCTTTGGCTACACCTTC. It codes for CASSSGQGFGYTF.

V is TRBV18 and J is TRBJ2-7; D perhaps matches TRBD1 (5 bases). The germline gives CDR1 KGHSH, CDR2 LQKENI. Between the trimmed V and J ends, which lost 5 bases and 5 bases, there was a span of 13 bases. CDR3 length: 13 residues. CDR3 in DNA: TGTGCCAGCTCAGAATCCAGGGTTCACGAGCAGTACTTC. Amino acid sequence: CASSESRVHEQYF.

A remark on this clone: The sample contains more than one DNA sequence encoding this CDR3. The rearrangement links TRBV12-3 or TRBV12-4 to TRBJ2-2, with D unclear. The CDR3 is 12 amino acids. The V end lost 0 bases, the J end lost 6 bases, and 2 bases lay between the germline ends. The CDR3: CASSLAAGELFF. In DNA form, the CDR3 reads TGTGCCAGCAGTTTAGCGGCCGGGGAGCTGTTTTTT.

The chain uses TRBV19 and TRBJ1-5, with 8 bases fitting TRBD1. In germline, CDR1 is LNHDA, CDR2 SQIVND (reference sequence). V lost 5 bases and J lost 9; bases outside the gene matches: 15. The length of the CDR3 is 16 residues. The CDR3 loop is CASSELWTGYLLPQHF. CDR3 DNA sequence: TGTGCCAGTAGTGAGCTCTGGACAGGGTATCTCTTGCCCCAGCATTTT. The entire variable domain, with the rest obtained from reference TRBV19 and TRBJ1-5, is as follows: DGGITQSPKYLFRKEGQNVTLSCEQNLNHDAMYWYRQDPGQGLRLIYYSQIVNDFQKGDIAEGYSVSREKKESFPLTVTSAQKNPTAFYLCASSELWTGYLLPQHFGDGTRLSIL.

V and J are TRBV6-5 and TRBJ2-3, with D maybe TRBD2 (5 bases). Between the trimmed V and J ends, which lost 0 bases and 0 bases, there was a span of 10 bases. This CDR3 region has 16 residues. In germline, CDR1 is MNHEY, CDR2 SVGAGI. CDR3 nucleotides: TGTGCCAGCAGTTACTCGGAGGACCACAGCACAGATACGCAGTATTTT. Translation: CASSYSEDHSTDTQYF.

This clone was seen a handful of times. This chain uses TRBV5-1 with TRBJ1-1, with a tentative D call TRBD1 (6 bases). The germline V and J ends were trimmed by 2 bases and 5 bases, with 10 bases remaining between them. Germline CDR1 and CDR2: SGHRS and YFSETQ. CDR3 length: 13 residues. The CDR3, as DNA: TGCGCCAGCAGCTTTAGGACAGCGACTGAAGCTTTCTTT. Protein sequence: CASSFRTATEAFF.

The CDR3 coding sequence is TGTGCCAGCAGCAGAACTAGCGGGGGGACAGATACGCAGTATTTT. It is translated as CASSRTSGGTDTQYF. The chain is built from TRBV6-4 and TRBJ2-3, with 12 bases aligning to TRBD2. From germline, CDR1 is MRHNA and CDR2 SNTAGT. V lost 6 bases and J lost 3; bases outside the gene matches: 4. This CDR3 spans 15 amino acids.

The count of this clone is one. J is TRBJ1-3 and V is TRBV5-6; D ambiguous. Looked up from germline, CDR1 is SGHDT and CDR2 is YYEEEE. Trimming removed 0 bases at V and 7 bases at J, with 2 bases between. The CDR3 has 11 amino acids. In nucleotides, the CDR3 is TGTGCCAGCAGCTTGGCGAACACCATATATTTT. Its protein product is CASSLANTIYF. Full variable domain (remainder filled in from reference TRBV5-6 and TRBJ1-3): DAGVTQSPTHLIKTRGQQVTLRCSPKSGHDTVSWYQQALGQGPQFIFQYYEEEERQRGNFPDRFSGHQFPNYSSELNVNALLLGDSALYLCASSLANTIYFGEGSWLTVV.

The chain uses TRBV9 and TRBJ1-6, with TRBD1 matching over 10 bases. The CDR3 covers 16 residues. Losses at the gene ends were 0 bases for V and 10 bases for J; bases not matched to a gene: 7. Germline V gene lookup returns CDR1 SGDLS and CDR2 YYNGEE. The CDR3 DNA is TGTGCCAGCAGCGTAGCCGGGACAGGGGACGGCTCACCCCTCCACTTT. Protein product: CASSVAGTGDGSPLHF.

J is TRBJ1-2 and V is TRBV5-4; D is ambiguous. The V end lost 3 bases, the J end lost 4 bases, and 7 bases lay between the germline ends. The CDR3 has 12 residues. CDR1 is SGHNT, CDR2 YYREEE, per germline (reference sequence). The CDR3, as DNA: TGTGCCAGCAGCTCTCCCCTCTATGGCTACACCTTC. The encoded protein is CASSSPLYGYTF.

Only one count was recorded for this clone. The V call is TRBV30, the J call TRBJ1-1; D unresolved. The length of the CDR3 is 18 residues. V lost 0 bases and J 4 bases, leaving 24 bases between the germline ends. The germline V gene has CDR1 GTSNPN and CDR2 SVGIG (reference sequence). The CDR3 sequence is CAWSVRFSGRRLGTEAFF. Here the CDR3 DNA reads TGTGCCTGGAGTGTACGGTTCTCGGGCAGGAGGCTTGGCACTGAAGCTTTCTTT.

The chain recombines TRBV7-6 with TRBJ1-1; D is undetermined. Germline V gives CDR1 SGHVS, CDR2 FNYEAQ. Trimming took 1 base from V and 1 from J, leaving 10 bases between them. This CDR3 is 15 amino acids long. CDR3 bases: TGTGCCAGCAGCTTAGTTCTGGGAAAGAACACTGAAGCTTTCTTT. It encodes CASSLVLGKNTEAFF.

V usage is TRBV28 and J usage is TRBJ1-5; unclear D gene. The length of the CDR3 is 11 residues. The V gene's germline CDR1 is MDHEN and CDR2 SYDVKM. Trimming took 5 bases from V and 4 from J, leaving 3 bases between them. CDR3 bases: TGTGCCAGCAGTGATAATCAGCCCCAGCATTTT. Protein sequence: CASSDNQPQHF.

The rearrangement uses TRBV28 and TRBJ1-2; tentatively, D is TRBD1 (6 bases). There are 14 residues in the CDR3. Germline CDR1 and CDR2: MDHEN and SYDVKM. Trimming left V 6 bases short and J 0 bases short, with 11 bases between. CDR3 DNA: TGTGCCAGCAGGTCTTGGGACACTAACTATGGCTACACCTTC. It yields the protein CASRSWDTNYGYTF.

V is TRBV3-1 (or the pseudogene TRBV3-2) and J is TRBJ2-6, with a weak D call TRBD1 (5 bases). The CDR3 covers 15 residues. The germline CDR1 and CDR2 sequences are LGHDT and YNNKEL (reference sequence). The germline V and J ends were trimmed by 5 bases and 1 base, with 9 bases remaining between them. Here the CDR3 reads CASSIQASGANVLTF. The CDR3 region has the DNA TGTGCCAGCAGCATACAGGCTTCTGGGGCCAACGTCCTGACTTTC.